Each of the 10 T cell receptor beta chains below was sequenced from the same sample in a study of shared T cell receptors in the human thymus. Profiled with immunoSEQ multiplex PCR; TCRdb holds only in-frame clones, not every one. The data show over 350,000 clones, with roughly 94% seen just once and about 0.02% held by the top ten. Sample: thymocytes. These receptors were collected from a human donor.

The chain has TRBV11-1 and TRBJ1-1; a possible D gene is TRBD1 (6 bases). Germline CDR1 and CDR2: SGHAT and FQDESV (reference sequence). The V end was cut by 5 bases, the J end by 6 bases, with 19 bases between. The CDR3 totals 15 residues. CDR3 nucleotides: TGTGCCAGCAGCCATAACCGAGACAGGCAGGCTGAAGCTTTCTTT. Translating it yields CASSHNRDRQAEAFF.

J is TRBJ2-7 and V is TRBV5-6; 14 bases map to TRBD2. The germline V gene encodes CDR1 SGHDT and CDR2 YYEEEE. The CDR3 is made up of 19 amino acids. With 0 bases clipped from V and 5 bases from J, the junction kept 13 bases outside the gene matches. The CDR3 DNA follows: TGTGCCAGCAGCTTGGTTGCGCGTGGACTAGCGGGAGGTTGCGACGAGCAGTACTTC. It yields the protein CASSLVARGLAGGCDEQYF. Looking up the rest from reference TRBV5-6 and TRBJ2-7 gives the full variable domain: DAGVTQSPTHLIKTRGQQVTLRCSPKSGHDTVSWYQQALGQGPQFIFQYYEEEERQRGNFPDRFSGHQFPNYSSELNVNALLLGDSALYLCASSLVARGLAGGCDEQYFGPGTRLTVT.

The J gene is TRBJ2-2, the V gene TRBV7-2, with 12 nucleotides matching TRBD1. Germline V gene data show CDR1 as SGHTA and CDR2 as FQGNSA. The V segment lost 2 bases and the J segment 3 bases; nucleotides outside the gene matches: 7. The CDR3 sequence is 18 residues long. The CDR3: CASSLTGQGAGDTGELFF. In DNA, the CDR3 is TGTGCCAGCAGCTTAACGGGACAGGGGGCAGGTGACACCGGGGAGCTGTTTTTT.

The rearrangement joins TRBV19 to TRBJ2-1, with TRBD2 matching over 7 bases. The CDR3 spans 16 residues. Trimming cost V 7 bases and J 0 bases; bases outside gene matches: 9. Looked up from germline, CDR1 is LNHDA and CDR2 is SQIVND (reference sequence). CDR3 coding DNA: TGTGCCAGTACCCAGAGGGGAGGGCCCTCCTACAATGAGCAGTTCTTC. Residues: CASTQRGGPSYNEQFF.

The J gene is TRBJ1-3, the V gene TRBV11-2, with no clear D. Trimming took 5 bases from V and 0 from J, leaving 11 bases between them. Germline loops: CDR1 SGHAT, CDR2 FQNNGV. The CDR3 sequence is 15 residues long. CDR3 sequence (DNA): TGTGCCAGCAGCCTACGGTGCAACTCTGGAAACACCATATATTTT. Its protein is CASSLRCNSGNTIYF.

The chain joins TRBV27 to TRBJ2-7; unclear D gene. The V end was cut by 0 bases, the J end by 2 bases, with 5 bases between. This CDR3 has 13 amino acids. Germline V CDR1 and CDR2: MNHEY, SMNVEV (reference sequence). The CDR3 sequence is CASSLSSTYEQYF. The DNA for the CDR3 is TGTGCCAGCAGTTTATCCTCCACCTACGAGCAGTACTTC.

The rearrangement uses TRBV2 and TRBJ2-4, with D perhaps TRBD1 (5 bases). Trimming removed 6 bases from V and 3 bases from J, with 18 bases in between. The CDR3 totals 16 residues. CDR1 and CDR2 from the germline V gene are SNHLY and FYNNEI. The CDR3 DNA sequence: TGTGCCAGCAGGGACACCCGATTCCTGGGCAAAAACATTCAGTACTTC. This sequence encodes CASRDTRFLGKNIQYF. Based on the CDR3 plus reference TRBV2 and TRBJ2-4, the full variable domain is EPEVTQTPSHQVTQMGQEVILRCVPISNHLYFYWYRQILGQKVEFLVSFYNNEISEKSEIFDDQFSVERPDGSNFTLKIRSTKLEDSAMYFCASRDTRFLGKNIQYFGAGTRLSVL.

The chain recombines TRBV5-1 with TRBJ2-1; 10 bases fit TRBD2. The germline V gene encodes CDR1 SGHRS and CDR2 YFSETQ. The CDR3 is 14 residues long. Losses at the gene ends were 6 bases for V and 7 bases for J; bases not matched to a gene: 7. This CDR3 is CASTTLAGKNEQFF. The CDR3 DNA reads TGCGCCAGCACCACACTAGCGGGAAAGAATGAGCAGTTCTTC.

This chain joins TRBV5-1 and TRBJ2-3; 12 bases agree with TRBD2. This CDR3 comprises 16 residues. V shed 4 bases, J shed 6 bases, and the junction held 9 bases outside the gene matches. The germline V gene has CDR1 SGHRS and CDR2 YFSETQ. The CDR3: CASSIRTSGTVDTQYF. CDR3 DNA: TGCGCCAGCAGCATCCGGACTAGCGGGACTGTTGATACGCAGTATTTT.

V and J are TRBV27 and TRBJ2-1, with 8 bases aligning to TRBD1. V dropped 4 bases and J dropped 1; count of bases not matched to a gene: 9. The CDR3 loop spans 17 amino acids. Germline V gives CDR1 MNHEY, CDR2 SMNVEV (reference sequence). CDR3 in DNA: TGTGCCAGCAGTTCCACCGGGACAGGATTTTCCTACAATGAGCAGTTCTTC. Residues: CASSSTGTGFSYNEQFF.